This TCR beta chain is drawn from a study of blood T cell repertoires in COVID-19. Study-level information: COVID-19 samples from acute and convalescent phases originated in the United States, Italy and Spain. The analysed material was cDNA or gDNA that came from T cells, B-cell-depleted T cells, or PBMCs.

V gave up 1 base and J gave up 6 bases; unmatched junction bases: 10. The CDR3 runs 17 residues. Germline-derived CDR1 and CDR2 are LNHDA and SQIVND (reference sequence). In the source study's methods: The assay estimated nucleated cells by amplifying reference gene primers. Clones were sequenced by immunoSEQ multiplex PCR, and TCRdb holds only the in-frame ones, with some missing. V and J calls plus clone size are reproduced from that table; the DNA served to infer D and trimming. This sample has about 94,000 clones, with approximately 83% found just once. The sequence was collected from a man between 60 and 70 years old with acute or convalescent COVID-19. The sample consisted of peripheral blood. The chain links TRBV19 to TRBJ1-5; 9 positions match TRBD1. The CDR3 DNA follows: TGTGCCAGTAGTATAGGAGGGACGGGACAGGGAGGTCAGCCCCAGCATTTT. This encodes CASSIGGTGQGGQPQHF.